This TCR beta chain was captured by sequencing in a study of blood T cell repertoires in COVID-19. The CDR3 extends over 14 amino acids. Germline V gene data show CDR1 as SGHTA and CDR2 as FQGTGA. The germline V and J ends were trimmed by 4 bases and 10 bases, with 17 bases remaining between them. Assay used: immunoSEQ multiplex PCR; TCRdb lists only in-frame clones, some missing. The repertoire holds about 220,000 clones, with about 80% as singletons. The sample was PBMCs or T cells enriched from blood (not recorded which). V is TRBV7-3 and J is TRBJ2-1; no definite D call. The source is a woman aged 45-60 years who had been exposed to COVID-19. The CDR3: CASSSYGGTLEQFF. In nucleotides, the CDR3 is TGTGCCAGCAGCTCCTACGGTGGCACACTAGAGCAGTTCTTC.